The TCR beta chain under discussion was sequenced for a study of blood T cell repertoires in COVID-19. Across the whole study: Samples of COVID-19 (acute and convalescent) were obtained from the United States, Italy and Spain. T cells, B-cell-depleted T cells, or PBMCs provided the cDNA or gDNA that served as material.

As originally analysed: Amplification with reference gene primers provided the estimates of nucleated cell counts. TCRdb keeps only in-frame clones here, not all; method: immunoSEQ multiplex PCR. V and J calls plus clone size are reproduced from that table; the DNA served to infer D and trimming. The data hold over 250,000 clones, with 88% observed a single time. Germline CDR1 SGHNT, CDR2 YENEEA. The CDR3 is 15 residues long. Trimming shortened V by 3 bases and J by 3 bases, and 12 bases separated the two germline ends. This clone was found once. The sample comprised peripheral blood. The chain uses TRBV11-3 and TRBJ2-1; TRBD1 is a possible D gene (5 bases). The receptor's source is a woman in her thirties with acute or convalescent COVID-19. CDR3 nucleotide sequence: TGTGCCAGCAGCTTCGCAAAGGACAACTACAATGAGCAGTTCTTC. Residues: CASSFAKDNYNEQFF.